This T cell receptor beta chain was captured by sequencing in a study of cytomegalovirus exposure and HLA in healthy donors. CDR1 SQVTM and CDR2 ANQGSEA come from the germline V gene. This CDR3 has 14 amino acids. Trimming cost V 0 bases and J 0 bases, with 9 bases left between them. General study results and limits: TCR beta V- and J-gene trimming was later associated with a missense DCLRE1C variant. Later, an analysis showed that TCR beta chains associated with HLA were more clonally expanded than others that were equally common.

The PCR made use of 60 Vbeta and 13 Jbeta primers. TCRdb's copy holds only in-frame clones and misses some; the assay was immunoSEQ multiplex PCR. The repertoire has 150,000 to 200,000 clones, around three quarters of them found once; the top ten carry 1.5% to 2%. This clone was picked up a small number of times. Its antigen is unknown. This TCR derives from a woman aged 30 to 39 in good health and CMV-seronegative. Sample: PBMCs. V and J are TRBV29-1 and TRBJ2-7; D call uncertain. The CDR3 nucleotides are TGCAGCGTTGAAGAACGGTCTAGCTCCTACGAGCAGTACTTC. It is translated as CSVEERSSSYEQYF.